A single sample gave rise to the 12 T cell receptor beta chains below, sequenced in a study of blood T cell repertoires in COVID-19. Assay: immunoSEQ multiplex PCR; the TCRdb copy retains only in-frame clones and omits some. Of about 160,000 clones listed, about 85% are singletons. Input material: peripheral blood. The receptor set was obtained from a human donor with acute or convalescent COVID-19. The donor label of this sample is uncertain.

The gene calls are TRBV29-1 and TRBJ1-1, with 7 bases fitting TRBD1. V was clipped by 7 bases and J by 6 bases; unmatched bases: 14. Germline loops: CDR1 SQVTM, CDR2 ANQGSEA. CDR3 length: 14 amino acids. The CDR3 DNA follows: TGCAGCGGGGGTGGCGTACGGGGACAGTCTGAAGCTTTCTTT. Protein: CSGGGVRGQSEAFF.

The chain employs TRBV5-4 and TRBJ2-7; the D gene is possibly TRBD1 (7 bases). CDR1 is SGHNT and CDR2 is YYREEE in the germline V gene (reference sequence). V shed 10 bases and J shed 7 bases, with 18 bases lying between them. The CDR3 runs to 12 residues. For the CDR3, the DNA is TGTGCCGGCGGCAGGGGGGTCGGGGAGCAGTACTTC. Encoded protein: CAGGRGVGEQYF.

The CDR3 bases are TGTGCCAGCAGCCCGCAGGGGTTAGTCGGGCAGCCCCAGCATTTT. This translates into CASSPQGLVGQPQHF. This chain links TRBV7-2 with TRBJ1-5; D might be TRBD1 (6 bases). V was trimmed by 5 bases and J by 7 bases, leaving 18 bases between them. The CDR3 has 15 residues. Germline lookup yields CDR1 SGHTA and CDR2 FQGNSA.

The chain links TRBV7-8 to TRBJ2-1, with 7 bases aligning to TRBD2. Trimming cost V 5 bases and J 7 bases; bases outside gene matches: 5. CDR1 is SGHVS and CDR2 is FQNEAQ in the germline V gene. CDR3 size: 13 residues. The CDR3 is CASSRTGGNEQFF. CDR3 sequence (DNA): TGTGCCAGCAGCCGAACCGGGGGGAATGAGCAGTTCTTC. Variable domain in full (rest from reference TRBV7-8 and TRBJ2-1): GAGVSQSPRYKVAKRGQDVALRCDPISGHVSLFWYQQALGQGPEFLTYFQNEAQLDKSGLPSDRFFAERPEGSVSTLKIQRTQQEDSAVYLCASSRTGGNEQFFGPGTRLTVL.

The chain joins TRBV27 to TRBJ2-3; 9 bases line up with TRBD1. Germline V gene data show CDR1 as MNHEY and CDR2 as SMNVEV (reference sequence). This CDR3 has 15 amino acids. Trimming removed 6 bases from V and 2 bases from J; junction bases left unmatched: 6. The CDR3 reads CASSSQGAITDTQYF. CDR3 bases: TGTGCCAGCAGCTCACAGGGGGCAATCACAGATACGCAGTATTTT.

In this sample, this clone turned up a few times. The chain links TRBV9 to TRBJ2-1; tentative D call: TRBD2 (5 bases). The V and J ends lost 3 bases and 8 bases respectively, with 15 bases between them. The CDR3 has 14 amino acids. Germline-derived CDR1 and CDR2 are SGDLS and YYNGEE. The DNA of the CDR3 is TGTGCCAGCAGCGCCGGGATCCTAGGCGATGAGCAGTTCTTC. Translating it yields CASSAGILGDEQFF.

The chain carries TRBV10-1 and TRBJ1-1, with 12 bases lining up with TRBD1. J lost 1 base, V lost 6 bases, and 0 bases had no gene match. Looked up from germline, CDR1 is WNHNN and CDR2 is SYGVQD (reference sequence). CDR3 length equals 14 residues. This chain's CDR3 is CASRGQGANTEAFF. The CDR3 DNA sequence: TGCGCCAGCAGGGGACAGGGGGCGAACACTGAAGCTTTCTTT.

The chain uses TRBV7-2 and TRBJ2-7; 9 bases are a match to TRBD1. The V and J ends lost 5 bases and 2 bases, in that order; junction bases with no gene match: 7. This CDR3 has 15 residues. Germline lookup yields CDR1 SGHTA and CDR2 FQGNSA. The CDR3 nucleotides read TGTGCCAGCAGCCCGAACAGGGGGCGCCCCTACGAGCAGTACTTC. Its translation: CASSPNRGRPYEQYF.

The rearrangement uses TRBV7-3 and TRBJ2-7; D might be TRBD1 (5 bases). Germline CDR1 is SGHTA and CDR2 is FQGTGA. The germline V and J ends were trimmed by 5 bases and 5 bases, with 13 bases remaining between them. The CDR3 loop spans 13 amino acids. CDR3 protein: CASSTQDGHEQYF. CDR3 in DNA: TGTGCCAGCAGCACACAGGACGGCCACGAGCAGTACTTC.

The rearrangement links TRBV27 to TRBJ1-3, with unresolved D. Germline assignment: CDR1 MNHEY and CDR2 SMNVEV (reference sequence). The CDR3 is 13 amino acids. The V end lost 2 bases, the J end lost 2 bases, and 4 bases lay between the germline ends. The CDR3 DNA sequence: TGTGCCAGCAGTTTAGTCGCTGGAAACACCATATATTTT. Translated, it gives CASSLVAGNTIYF.

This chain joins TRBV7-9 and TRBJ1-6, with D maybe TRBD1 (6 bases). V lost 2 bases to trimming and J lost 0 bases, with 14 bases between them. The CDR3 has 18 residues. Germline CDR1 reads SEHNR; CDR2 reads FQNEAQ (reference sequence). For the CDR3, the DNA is TGTGCCAGCAGCTTATCTTTCAGGGGAAGCTCCTATAATTCACCCCTCCACTTT. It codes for CASSLSFRGSSYNSPLHF.

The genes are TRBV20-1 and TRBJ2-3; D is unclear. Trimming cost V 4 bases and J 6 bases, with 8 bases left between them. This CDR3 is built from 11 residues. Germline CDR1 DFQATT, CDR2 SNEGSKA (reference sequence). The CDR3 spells CSATQPDTQYF. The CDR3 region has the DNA TGCAGTGCTACACAGCCCGATACGCAGTATTTT.